Sequencing of this T cell receptor (beta chain) was carried out in a study of shared clonotypes between healthy human individuals. Regarding the study as a whole: The small donor group covered limited genetic and exposure diversity.

The V gene's germline CDR1 is DFQATT and CDR2 SNEGSKA (reference sequence). Trimming shortened V by 4 bases and J by 6 bases, and 10 bases separated the two germline ends. There are 11 residues in the CDR3. With regard to this clone: The antigen remains unidentified.

At the deep level, the assay was run. TCRdb's table, derived via immunoSEQ multiplex PCR, lists solely in-frame clones and lacks some. The sample has some 2 million clones, around 96% seen once; the top ten hold around 1%. Naive CD8 cells lacked CD45RO and underwent positive selection for CCR7, leaving out terminally differentiated effector memory CD45RA+ cells. The sequence derives from a man between 18 and 29 years old in good health. The sequenced material came from naive CD8+ T cells sorted from blood. J is TRBJ2-7 and V is TRBV20-1; TRBD1 is a possible D gene (5 bases). The CDR3: CSATDTFEQYF. The CDR3 DNA follows: TGCAGTGCTACGGACACTTTCGAGCAGTACTTC.